These 16 T cell receptor beta chains were sequenced from one sample in a study of neoadjuvant nivolumab and ipilimumab in lung cancer. The repertoire was sequenced with immunoSEQ multiplex PCR; TCRdb's copy has only in-frame clones and lacks some. The sample carries 15,000 to 20,000 clones, roughly 76% recorded once. Sequencing used tumor tissue, obtained after neoadjuvant nivolumab, alone or with ipilimumab, at or shortly before surgery. The receptors derive from an adult with non-small cell lung cancer.

This clone showed up just a few times. The gene calls are TRBV14 and TRBJ1-1, with D possibly matching TRBD1 (6 bases). CDR1 and CDR2 from the germline V gene are SGHDN and FVKESK. The CDR3 runs to 17 residues. V was shortened by 4 bases and J by 3 bases, with 21 bases between the two germline ends. CDR3 sequence: CASSLLWGGGTDTEAFF. In DNA form, the CDR3 reads TGTGCCAGCAGCCTCCTCTGGGGGGGCGGTACGGACACTGAAGCTTTCTTT.

This chain joins TRBV7-6 and TRBJ2-1; D is unclear. CDR3 length: 12 residues. Germline V CDR1 and CDR2: SGHVS, FNYEAQ. The germline V and J ends were trimmed by 0 bases and 4 bases, with 1 base remaining between them. Written as DNA, the CDR3 is TGTGCCAGCAGCTTAGCGTACAATGAGCAGTTCTTC. It encodes CASSLAYNEQFF. Full variable domain (remainder filled in from reference TRBV7-6 and TRBJ2-1): GAGVSQSPRYKVTKRGQDVALRCDPISGHVSLYWYRQALGQGPEFLTYFNYEAQQDKSGLPNDRFSAERPEGSISTLTIQRTEQRDSAMYRCASSLAYNEQFFGPGTRLTVL.

This clone was detected once. The chain carries TRBV7-2 and TRBJ1-2, with D hard to call. The germline V gene has CDR1 SGHTA and CDR2 FQGNSA. V lost 2 bases to trimming and J lost 0 bases, with 7 bases between them. The length of the CDR3 is 14 residues. CDR3 DNA sequence: TGTGCCAGCAGCTTATTTCAGGCTAACTATGGCTACACCTTC. Residues: CASSLFQANYGYTF.

The rearrangement links TRBV30 to TRBJ1-1, with D possibly TRBD1 on 5 matching bases. The CDR3 length is 15 residues. Germline V gene sequence: CDR1 GTSNPN, CDR2 SVGIG (reference sequence). V was pared by 7 bases and J by 4 bases, with 22 bases between. Here the CDR3 DNA reads TGTGCCTCTGGTCCCCCAGGGCTGCCCCCCACTGAAGCTTTCTTT. It encodes CASGPPGLPPTEAFF.

This clone was observed a handful of times. CDR3 nucleotides: TGTGCCAGCAGCGACGGGGGCGCAGGCTCCTACGAGCAGTACTTC. It is translated as CASSDGGAGSYEQYF. V is TRBV6-5 and J is TRBJ2-7; D possibly matches TRBD1 or TRBD2 (6 bases each). V was cut by 6 bases and J by 0 bases, with 15 bases left in between. Germline lookup yields CDR1 MNHEY and CDR2 SVGAGI. The CDR3 loop spans 15 amino acids.

V and J are TRBV18 and TRBJ2-3; D unresolved. This CDR3 has 14 residues. Looked up from germline, CDR1 is KGHSH and CDR2 is LQKENI. V lost 3 bases and J lost 1, with 8 bases in between. CDR3 region: CASSPLVGTDTQYF. In nucleotides, the CDR3 is TGTGCCAGCTCACCCCTTGTGGGCACAGATACGCAGTATTTT.

The chain combines TRBV7-2 with TRBJ1-3, with D possibly TRBD1 on 6 matching bases. V was trimmed by 5 bases and J by 0 bases, leaving 14 bases between them. There are 16 residues in the CDR3. CDR1 SGHTA and CDR2 FQGNSA come from the germline V gene. CDR3 DNA sequence: TGTGCCAGCAGCCAACAGACAGGCAACTCTGGAAACACCATATATTTT. Translating gives CASSQQTGNSGNTIYF.

The J gene is TRBJ1-2, the V gene TRBV5-6, with unresolved D. Trimming pared 0 bases from V and 5 bases from J, leaving 17 bases between. Germline V gene sequence: CDR1 SGHDT, CDR2 YYEEEE. The CDR3 has 16 amino acids. In DNA form, the CDR3 reads TGTGCCAGCAGCTTGGTCCTTATGACACCACAATATGGCTACACCTTC. Protein product: CASSLVLMTPQYGYTF.

This clone turned up a few times. The chain couples TRBV18 to TRBJ2-1; maybe TRBD1 (6 bases). The CDR3 loop spans 13 amino acids. The V gene lost 3 bases and the J gene lost 15 bases, with 18 bases spanning the gap. Germline V gene sequence: CDR1 KGHSH, CDR2 LQKENI. CDR3 sequence (DNA): TGTGCCAGCTCACCTTCACGGACAGATCGTCCGTTCTTC. This translates into CASSPSRTDRPFF.

This clone is deemed medium-sized. Here the CDR3 DNA reads TGTGCCAGCGCACTAGCGGGAGCTACAGATACGCAGTATTTT. It translates to CASALAGATDTQYF. V usage is TRBV7-2 and J usage is TRBJ2-3, with 11 bases identical to TRBD2. The CDR3 sequence is 14 residues long. Germline CDR1 reads SGHTA; CDR2 reads FQGNSA. V was pared by 8 bases and J by 3 bases, with 4 bases of the junction left unmatched.

The chain is built from TRBV7-9 and TRBJ1-4; 9 bases match TRBD1. This CDR3 is built from 17 residues. Germline-derived CDR1 and CDR2 are SEHNR and FQNEAQ (reference sequence). V gave up 5 bases and J gave up 3 bases; unmatched junction bases: 10. Written as DNA, the CDR3 is TGTGCCAGCAGCGTGGACAGGGGCCGGATGGCTAATGAAAAACTGTTTTTT. Translation gives CASSVDRGRMANEKLFF. Full variable domain (rest looked up from reference TRBV7-9 and TRBJ1-4): DTGVSQNPRHKITKRGQNVTFRCDPISEHNRLYWYRQTLGQGPEFLTYFQNEAQLEKSRLLSDRFSAERPKGSFSTLEIQRTEQGDSAMYLCASSVDRGRMANEKLFFGSGTQLSVL.

The V and J genes are TRBV25-1 and TRBJ1-3; a possible D gene is TRBD1 (6 bases). This CDR3 has 14 residues. The germline V and J ends were trimmed by 5 bases and 5 bases, with 13 bases remaining between them. CDR1 MGHDK and CDR2 SYGVNS come from the germline V gene. The CDR3 reads CASSLQGSRNTIYF. The CDR3 DNA reads TGTGCCAGCAGTTTACAGGGTTCGAGAAACACCATATATTTT.

The genes are TRBV19 and TRBJ1-1; D call uncertain. V lost 3 bases, J lost 2 bases, and 10 bases lay in between. The germline gives CDR1 LNHDA, CDR2 SQIVND (reference sequence). The CDR3 extends over 14 amino acids. The CDR3 DNA reads TGTGCCAGTAGTATCCGGAGAGGAAACACTGAAGCTTTCTTT. Its translation: CASSIRRGNTEAFF.

V and J are TRBV7-9 and TRBJ2-1, with TRBD2 identical over 12 bases. J was trimmed by 9 bases and V by 5 bases; bases with no gene match: 14. Looked up from germline, CDR1 is SEHNR and CDR2 is FQNEAQ (reference sequence). The CDR3 covers 17 residues. CDR3 sequence: CASSLDPRLAGVGEQFF. CDR3 nucleotides: TGTGCCAGCAGCCTCGACCCTCGACTAGCGGGGGTGGGTGAGCAGTTCTTC.

J is TRBJ1-1 and V is TRBV5-1, with 8 bases matching TRBD1. The CDR3 runs 14 residues. J was trimmed by 5 bases and V by 3 bases; bases with no gene match: 6. Germline loops: CDR1 SGHRS, CDR2 YFSETQ. The CDR3 DNA is TGCGCCAGCAGCTCTCAGGGGGCGAGGACTGAAGCTTTCTTT. The encoded protein is CASSSQGARTEAFF.

The chain employs TRBV7-9 and TRBJ1-1; D unclear. The CDR3 spans 12 residues. V was clipped by 2 bases and J by 5 bases, with 6 bases between them. Germline values: CDR1 SEHNR, CDR2 FQNEAQ (reference sequence). The DNA of the CDR3 is TGTGCCAGCAGCTTATCGGAGACTGAAGCTTTCTTT. Translating it yields CASSLSETEAFF.